The 12 T cell receptor beta chains below come from one sample, sequenced in a study of CXCR3-negative and CXCR3-positive naive CD8 T cells. General study results and limits: Naive cells with CXCR3 showed TRB CDR3s that were more hydrophobic than those in CXCR3-negative naive cells.

UMI-labeled TRB cDNA libraries were prepared by 5' RACE. TCRdb reanalyzed the 5' RACE reads, giving one entry per CDR3 protein sequence and no DNA. This sample's clone table lists some 120,000 distinct CDR3 sequences. These receptors have no identified antigens. Input material: naive CXCR3+ CD8+ T cells from blood. Sample subset: CD45RO-CCR7+CD27+CD95- naive CD8+ T cells expressing CXCR3 (TNR3+). The receptors originated from a human donor in good health. Some clones in this sample may be carry-over from other donors' samples.

V gene TRBV7-9 combines with J gene TRBJ2-1. Germline V gene data show CDR1 as SEHNR and CDR2 as FQNEAQ (reference sequence). This CDR3 contains 12 residues. The CDR3 sequence is CASSLAWDEQFF.

The genes are TRBV20-1 and TRBJ2-7; the TCRdb call, TRBD2, lacks DNA for checking. Germline V gene lookup returns CDR1 DFQATT and CDR2 SNEGSKA (reference sequence). There are 13 residues in the CDR3. CDR3 sequence reads: CSALLAGSYEQYF.

This chain joins TRBV4-1 and TRBJ2-7; TCRdb reports TRBD1, a call that lacks DNA to check it against. CDR3 length: 15 residues. Germline V gives CDR1 MGHRA, CDR2 YSYEKL. CDR3 loop: CASSHFAGAGYEQYF.

J is TRBJ1-2 and V is TRBV7-2. There are 16 residues in the CDR3. Germline CDR1 reads SGHTA; CDR2 reads FQGNSA. This CDR3 is CASSLGLGGVGYGYTF.

This chain's CDR3 is CASSWLGSGNYNEQFF. This chain connects TRBV7-9 to TRBJ2-1; TCRdb proposes TRBD2, but this gene call is untestable without DNA. The CDR3 length is 16 residues. CDR1 is SEHNR and CDR2 is FQNEAQ in the germline V gene (reference sequence).

The V gene is TRBV15, the J gene TRBJ1-5. CDR3 size: 16 residues. Germline assignment: CDR1 LNHNV and CDR2 YYDKDF (reference sequence). The CDR3 loop is CATSRDLGYSNQPQHF.

The chain recombines TRBV4-3 with TRBJ2-1. CDR3 length: 13 amino acids. Germline CDR1 is LGHNA and CDR2 is YSLEER. The CDR3 sequence is CASSQENELEQFF.

The chain recombines TRBV14 with TRBJ1-3. The CDR3 spans 13 residues. Germline lookup yields CDR1 SGHDN and CDR2 FVKESK. This CDR3 is CASSQVSGNTIYF.

CDR3 loop: CASSPWGSYNEQFF. The chain links TRBV27 to TRBJ2-1; the D call of TRBD1 rests on TCRdb alone, since no DNA is present to check it. The CDR3 totals 14 residues. Germline V lookup: CDR1 MNHEY, CDR2 SMNVEV (reference sequence).

This chain connects TRBV7-3 to TRBJ2-1; TCRdb's D gene call, TRBD2, goes unchecked for lack of DNA. Germline V lookup: CDR1 SGHTA, CDR2 FQGTGA. There are 15 residues in the CDR3. CDR3 sequence: CASSPPGLAANEQFF.

Here the CDR3 reads CASSAGANEQYF. The V and J genes are TRBV6-1 and TRBJ2-7; TCRdb reports TRBD1, a call that lacks DNA to check it against. CDR3 length: 12 amino acids. CDR1 MNHNS and CDR2 SASEGT come from the germline V gene.

The V and J genes are TRBV7-8 and TRBJ2-3; the TCRdb call, TRBD2, lacks DNA for checking. CDR1 is SGHVS and CDR2 is FQNEAQ in the germline V gene. CDR3 size: 17 residues. CDR3 in amino acids: CASSPRLAGAITDTQYF.